These T cell receptor beta chains were read from a single sample in a study of cytomegalovirus exposure and HLA in healthy donors. TCRdb keeps only in-frame clones here, not all; method: immunoSEQ multiplex PCR. The data show approximately 92,000 clones, with about 71% seen just once and just over 8% held by the top ten. The sequenced sample was PBMCs. Receptor source: a man aged 55 to 70 in good health and CMV-seronegative. Both conserved end residues are part of each CDR3. The order of the fields is clone size, J gene, D gene, V gene, CDR3 protein, CDR3 DNA. The D gene is left open where the match is weak. Not all rows give a size; the values are once, few, many and, for expanded clones, a class.

few,TRBJ2-3,TRBD2,TRBV4-3,CASSQASGGAADTQYF,TGCGCCAGCAGCCAAGCTAGCGGGGGGGCCGCAGATACGCAGTATTTT
.,TRBJ2-2,TRBD1,TRBV5-6,CASSPRDSLAVGELFF,TGTGCCAGCAGCCCCCGGGACAGCTTGGCGGTCGGGGAGCTGTTTTTT
many,TRBJ1-4,.,TRBV2,CASTKAEGEKLFF,TGTGCCAGCACCAAGGCGGAGGGAGAAAAACTGTTTTTT
few,TRBJ2-7,TRBD1,TRBV15,CATSRRQGSYEQYF,TGTGCCACCAGCAGGAGACAGGGATCCTACGAGCAGTACTTC
.,TRBJ1-5,.,TRBV28,CASSYWGDSNQPQHF,TGTGCCAGCAGTTATTGGGGGGATAGCAATCAGCCCCAGCATTTT
.,TRBJ1-3,TRBD1,TRBV5-1,CASSLDGTGGNTIYF,TGCGCCAGCAGCTTGGATGGGACAGGAGGAAACACCATATATTTT
.,TRBJ2-3,TRBD2,TRBV6-5,CASSRTSGRTDTQYF,TGTGCCAGCAGTAGGACTAGCGGGAGAACAGATACGCAGTATTTT
few,TRBJ2-1,TRBD2,TRBV27,CASSSIAGGYNEQFF,TGTGCCAGCAGTTCTATAGCGGGAGGCTACAATGAGCAGTTCTTC
.,TRBJ2-7,.,TRBV7-9,CASSLWSGWGDGSEQYF,TGTGCCAGCAGCTTATGGTCCGGGTGGGGGGATGGCAGCGAGCAGTACTTC
few,TRBJ1-2,.,TRBV10-2,CASSEAGRGGYTF,TGCGCCAGCAGTGAGGCGGGGAGGGGGGGCTACACCTTC
.,TRBJ1-2,.,TRBV10-3,CAISESQATGYGYTF,TGTGCCATCAGTGAGTCTCAGGCGACAGGCTATGGCTACACCTTC
.,TRBJ2-2,.,TRBV19,CASSQVPTGELFF,TGTGCCAGTAGCCAGGTCCCCACCGGGGAGCTGTTTTTT
once,TRBJ2-7,.,TRBV6-1,CASILRTGEQYF,TGTGCCAGCATCCTACGAACGGGGGAGCAGTACTTC
.,TRBJ2-5,TRBD2,TRBV10-1,CASSERREGRETQYF,TGCGCCAGCAGTGAACGGCGGGAGGGCCGAGAGACCCAGTACTTC
.,TRBJ2-7,.,TRBV7-9,CSSSLDPRILSYNEQYF,TGTTCCAGCAGCTTAGATCCTAGAATTCTCTCCTACAATGAGCAGTACTTC
.,TRBJ2-3,.,TRBV30,CAWTGVTDTQYF,TGTGCCTGGACCGGGGTAACAGATACGCAGTATTTT
.,TRBJ2-2,.,TRBV4-1,CASSQGRGAGGELFF,TGCGCCAGCAGCCAAGGCCGGGGGGCGGGCGGGGAGCTGTTTTTT
once,TRBJ2-1,.,TRBV2,CASSELVQGYNEQFF,TGTGCCAGCAGTGAATTAGTACAGGGATACAATGAGCAGTTCTTC
few,TRBJ1-5,.,TRBV12-5,CASGLPFRPQHF,TGTGCTAGTGGTCTTCCCTTTAGGCCCCAGCATTTT
.,TRBJ1-4,.,TRBV28,CASSLPGTPEKLFF,TGTGCCAGCAGTTTGCCCGGGACACCTGAAAAACTGTTTTTT
.,TRBJ1-6,.,TRBV5-8,CASISRVDNSPLHF,TGTGCCAGCATCAGCAGGGTAGATAATTCACCCCTCCACTTT
.,TRBJ2-2,.,TRBV10-2,CASSEQHTGELFF,TGCGCCAGCAGTGAACAGCACACCGGGGAGCTGTTTTTT
.,TRBJ2-7,TRBD2,TRBV2,CASSQTAPTSGRAGEQYF,TGTGCCAGCAGCCAAACCGCACCGACTAGCGGGAGGGCCGGCGAGCAGTACTTC
.,TRBJ2-2,.,TRBV7-7,CASSQTFSTGELFF,TGTGCTAGCAGCCAAACATTCAGTACCGGGGAGCTGTTTTTT
.,TRBJ2-7,TRBD1,TRBV4-1,CASSLETAGGGSSYEQYF,TGCGCCAGCAGCCTTGAAACCGCAGGGGGCGGCTCCTCCTACGAGCAGTACTTC